This TCR beta chain was observed in a study of blood T cell repertoires in COVID-19 (dated by TCRdb to 2018 to 2020). About the study as a whole: Samples covering the acute and convalescent phases of COVID-19 were provided by collaborators in the United States, Italy and Spain. The dataset comprised deeply sampled blood TCRbeta repertoires from subjects exposed to, actively infected with, or recovered from COVID-19. The prospective study material was composed of cDNA or gDNA derived from T cells, B-cell-depleted T cells, or PBMCs. The repertoires were released in a freely available public database meant as a resource for research on the immune response to SARS-CoV-2. Where available, HLA class I and class II types were obtained from metadata supplied by the sample provider rather than from assay-based typing. The samples were drawn from the first 160 participants of the ongoing ImmuneRACE study and from some 1,300 subjects provided by 6 global collaborators. Sample metadata almost always included a de-identified subject ID, COVID-19 status, age in years and sex.

There are 17 amino acids in the CDR3, from cysteine to phenylalanine inclusive. Just the 51-base CDR3 DNA is kept, in frame starting at base 1. At the junction V is shortened by 4 bases and J by 1 base; bases outside the gene matches: 12. CDR1 and CDR2, looked up from the germline V gene, are MNHNS and SASEGT. TCRbeta CDR3 regions were amplified from genomic DNA by means of the immunoSEQ Assay, a bias-controlled multiplex PCR. The study's processing was this. The number of nucleated cells in each sample was estimated by amplification of reference gene primers within the assay. To quantify the absolute abundance of each unique TCRbeta CDR3 rearrangement, sequence reads were collapsed and filtered. Productive Simpson clonality was computed per sample as the square root of Simpson's diversity index over productive rearrangements. The table comes from immuneACCESS by way of TCRdb, which keeps in-frame sequences with V and J called. Part of the clones is missing from these tables; in studies checked, under half for an unresolved V gene and the rest for unknown reasons. V, J and clone size were drawn from that table, and D and trimming were deduced from the DNA. The sample table lists tens of thousands of clones, roughly 83% of them with a count of one. Roughly 2.5% of the sample rests with the top ten.

Each collaborating institution followed its own protocols to collect whole blood in K2EDTA tubes. For TCRbeta analysis, collaborators shipped samples in one of three forms: frozen whole blood, isolated PBMCs, or DNA extracted from either of those sample types. This clone was seen more than once but under ten times. It has no known antigen specificity. The sample holds no much larger clone one base away, and base qualities are not on file. General findings and caveats noted by the study authors: Clinical and demographic metadata were provided uncurated, with the amount varying by source and participant.

The sequence was obtained from a man aged 45-65 years with acute or convalescent COVID-19. Recombination linked TRBV6-1 to TRBJ2-7, with 8 central nucleotides matching TRBD1. Sequenced input: peripheral blood. The CDR3 protein is CASSAHTFTGGSYEQYF. The sequenced DNA is TGTGCCAGCAGTGCACATACCTTCACAGGGGGGTCCTACGAGCAGTACTTC.